A selection of T cell receptor beta chains follows, all from one sample in a study of CD8 T cells in Susac syndrome. TCRdb used MiXCR to reprocess the immunoSEQ multiplex PCR reads, holding one entry per CDR3 protein. The table includes approximately 180,000 distinct CDR3 sequences, around 95% detected once. Material: CD4+ T cells from PBMCs. The receptors here all came from a human donor with multiple sclerosis. CDR3s leave out the opening cysteine and the closing phenylalanine or tryptophan. D genes are given only for firm matches.

cdr3_length	d_call	j_call	v_call	cdr3_aa
10	-	TRBJ1-2	TRBV30	AWSGTSYGYT
11	-	TRBJ2-7	TRBV7-2	ASSLRSRDEQY
11	TRBD1	TRBJ1-2	TRBV29-1	SIPGTGGYGYT
14	TRBD1	TRBJ1-2	TRBV5-4	ASSFGQDLANYGYT
10	-	TRBJ1-2	TRBV19	ASDGGDYGYT
11	-	TRBJ2-1	TRBV20-1	SERGASYNEQF
13	-	TRBJ2-2	TRBV7-7	ASSLSGQNTGELF
11	TRBD1	TRBJ1-2	TRBV29-1	SVGGQGNYGYT
13	-	TRBJ1-2	TRBV20-1	SARDGYRANYGYT
14	-	TRBJ2-1	TRBV9	ASSVGSAGESSEQF
13	-	TRBJ2-3	TRBV14	ASSQGPPAPDTQY
15	TRBD2	TRBJ2-2	TRBV3-1	ASSALAGGRSAGELF